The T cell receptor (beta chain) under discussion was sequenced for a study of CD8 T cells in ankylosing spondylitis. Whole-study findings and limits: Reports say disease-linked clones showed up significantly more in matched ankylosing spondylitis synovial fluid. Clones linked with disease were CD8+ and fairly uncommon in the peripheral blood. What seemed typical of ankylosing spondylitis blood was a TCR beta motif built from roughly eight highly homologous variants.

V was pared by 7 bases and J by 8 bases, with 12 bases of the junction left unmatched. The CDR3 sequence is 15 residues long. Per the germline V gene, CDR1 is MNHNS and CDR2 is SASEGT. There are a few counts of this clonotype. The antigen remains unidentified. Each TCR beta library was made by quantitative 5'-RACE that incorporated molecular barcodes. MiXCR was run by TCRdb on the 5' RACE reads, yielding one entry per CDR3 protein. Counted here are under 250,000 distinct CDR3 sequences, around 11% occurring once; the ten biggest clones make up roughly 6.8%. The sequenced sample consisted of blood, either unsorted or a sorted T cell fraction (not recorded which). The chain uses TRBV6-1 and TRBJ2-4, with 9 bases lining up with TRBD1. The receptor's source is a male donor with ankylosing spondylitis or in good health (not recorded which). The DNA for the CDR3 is TGTGCCAGCACTAGGACAGGGGCCTGGGGGGACATTCAGTACTTC. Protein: CASTRTGAWGDIQYF.